This entry is about one TCR beta chain. As yet, its antigen is unknown. The primer mix covered 54 TRBV segments and 13 TRBJ segments. For pre-culture CD4+ samples, the target was 200,000 to 250,000 T cell genomes. The data were produced by immunoSEQ multiplex PCR, yet TCRdb's version contains in-frame clones alone and is incomplete. The sample lists about 89,000 clones, around nine tenths occurring once. The V end lost 2 bases, the J end lost 3 bases, and 14 bases lay between the germline ends. Germline V gene data show CDR1 as MRHNA and CDR2 as SNTAGT. The CDR3 covers 15 residues. The data stem from a study of T cell repertoires and HLA-DP antigens. Study as a whole: DNA input averaged 218.4 ng in sorted CD137+CD4+ and around 1,100 ng in pre-culture CD4+.

General observations from the study: Sorted CD137+ cells had clonality roughly 0.38 against both alloantigens, versus around 0.04 pre-culture.

This clonotype originated in a man between 45 and 60 years old in good health and CMV-seronegative. J is TRBJ2-7 and V is TRBV6-4, with D perhaps TRBD1 or TRBD2 (6 bases each). The sequenced material came from CD4+ T cells from PBMCs. The CDR3 region has the DNA TGTGCCAGCAGTGACGAGGAGGGGGTTTTCTACGAGCAGTACTTC. Translating gives CASSDEEGVFYEQYF.